Sequencing of this TCR beta chain was carried out in a study of shared clonotypes between healthy human individuals. Overall study: Three plates were used per donor for CD4 naive, three for CD4 memory, two for CD8 naive and one for CD8 memory.

This CDR3 has 14 amino acids. Between the trimmed V and J ends, which lost 4 bases and 2 bases, there was a span of 12 bases. Germline loops: CDR1 MNHEY, CDR2 SMNVEV (reference sequence). Deep was the level at which the assay was run. Genomic DNA from each subset was divided evenly over several immunoSEQ plates. Per the original methods: From ImmunoSEQ came sequences covering only the junction and carrying no quality scores, so filtering differed. The repertoire was sequenced with immunoSEQ multiplex PCR; TCRdb's copy has only in-frame clones and lacks some. The DNA gave D and trimming, while V, J and clone size come from that table. The sample comprises roughly 1,500,000 clones, around 98% of which are singletons, and about 0.42% rests with the top ten.

The receptor was derived from a man younger than 45 in good health. Source material: naive CD4+ T cells sorted from blood. Subset denoted: CD45RA+ positively selected. The chain recombines TRBV27 with TRBJ2-7; D is ambiguous. The CDR3 DNA reads as TGTGCCAGCAGTTACCGCGCGGCTACCTACGAGCAGTACTTC. It yields the protein CASSYRAATYEQYF.